A single TCR beta chain is shown here with its context. The time point here: after neoadjuvant nivolumab, at surgical resection. These newly diagnosed stage II-IVA oral cavity squamous cell carcinoma patients had no prior systemic or radiation treatment. Sequenced by immunoSEQ multiplex PCR; TCRdb stores in-frame clones only, minus some. The sample holds about 14,000 clones; about four fifths are singletons and the top ten take around 3%. These data come from a study of neoadjuvant anti-PD-1 for oral cavity cancer. Study information: Patients without progression received a fourth nivolumab dose around day 43, then surgical resection on days 50-56.

V gave up 4 bases and J gave up 3 bases; unmatched junction bases: 9. In germline, CDR1 is SGDLS, CDR2 YYNGEE. The CDR3 is 16 amino acids. The sequence was obtained from a person between 40 and 79 years old with oral cavity squamous cell carcinoma. The chain uses TRBV9 and TRBJ2-3; 9 bases fit TRBD1. Sequences were derived from PBMCs, sampled after nivolumab (anti-PD-1) treatment. The CDR3 here is CASSSGQGRGTDTQYF. The CDR3 DNA follows: TGTGCCAGCAGCTCAGGACAGGGGAGAGGTACAGATACGCAGTATTTT.